The 9 T cell receptor beta chains below were found in one sample sequenced in a study of T cell responses to AZD1222 COVID-19 vaccine. The table came from immunoSEQ multiplex PCR; TCRdb's copy has only in-frame clones and leaves some out. The sample carries around 140,000 clones, 90% recorded once. The input for sequencing was peripheral blood, taken on day 0 of AZD1222 vaccination. These receptors were obtained from an adult in good health.

In its sample, this clone was seen once. Compared with germline, one end of the junction differs, possibly owing to a read error. The chain recombines TRBV6-2 or TRBV6-3 with TRBJ2-5; tentatively, D is TRBD2 (5 bases). This CDR3 has 16 amino acids. CDR1 is MNHEY and CDR2 is SVGEGT in the germline V gene. CDR3 protein: CASSYSEADTWETQYF. The CDR3 nucleotides are TGTGCCAGCAGCTACTCGGAGGCAGACACTTGGGAGACCCAGTACTTC.

The chain carries TRBV12-3 or TRBV12-4 and TRBJ1-1, with 7 nucleotides matching TRBD1. The CDR3 runs 13 residues. The junction had 8 bases not matched to a gene; V was cut back by 4 bases and J by 9 bases. CDR3: CASSSTGRFKAFF. CDR3 nucleotides: TGTGCCAGCAGTTCGACAGGGAGGTTTAAAGCTTTCTTT.

The rearrangement uses TRBV6-5 and TRBJ2-7, with D perhaps TRBD1 (6 bases). Looked up from germline, CDR1 is MNHEY and CDR2 is SVGAGI. V was pared by 0 bases and J by 5 bases, with 11 bases between. The CDR3 extends over 14 amino acids. CDR3 protein: CASSYSYRADEQYF. CDR3 bases: TGTGCCAGCAGTTACTCGTACAGGGCCGACGAGCAGTACTTC.

As concerns this clone: The junction and the germline gene differ at one end; a read error may be behind it. The chain is built from TRBV24-1 and TRBJ2-6; weak D call: TRBD2 (5 bases). The CDR3 runs to 15 residues. Germline V lookup: CDR1 KGHDR, CDR2 SFDVKD. In nucleotides, the CDR3 is TGTGCTACCAGTGACCCCGGGATGGGGGCCAACGTCCTGACTTTC. Translating it yields CATSDPGMGANVLTF.

V is TRBV7-2 and J is TRBJ1-5; maybe TRBD1 (6 bases). The V gene's germline CDR1 is SGHTA and CDR2 FQGNSA. The CDR3 consists of 15 residues. V lost 0 bases to trimming and J lost 6 bases, with 12 bases between them. CDR3 nucleotides: TGTGCCAGCAGCTTAGCGCCAGGGGCGGGTCAGCCCCAGCATTTT. It yields the protein CASSLAPGAGQPQHF.

This clone is categorized as medium-sized. The rearrangement links TRBV6-1 to TRBJ2-3; no definite D call. Germline CDR1 and CDR2: MNHNS and SASEGT. The CDR3 length is 15 residues. Trimming took off 0 bases at V and 2 bases at J, with 9 bases between the two ends. The chain's CDR3 is CASSEAVLYTDTQYF. DNA for the CDR3: TGTGCCAGCAGTGAAGCGGTGCTTTACACAGATACGCAGTATTTT.

The rearrangement links TRBV5-1 to TRBJ2-3, with 10 bases identical to TRBD2. Germline CDR1 SGHRS, CDR2 YFSETQ. Germline trimming cut 2 bases from V and 7 bases from J; bases unmatched to any gene: 4. The CDR3 totals 14 residues. The CDR3 protein is CASSFGLAENTQYF. CDR3 DNA: TGCGCCAGCAGCTTCGGACTAGCGGAAAATACGCAGTATTTT.

V and J are TRBV5-6 and TRBJ2-7; D is possibly TRBD1 (6 bases). Germline loops: CDR1 SGHDT, CDR2 YYEEEE. The CDR3 has 14 amino acids. The V end lost 5 bases, the J end lost 0 bases, and 12 bases lay between the germline ends. For the CDR3, the DNA is TGTGCCAGCAGTCGGGACACCCACTCCTACGAGCAGTACTTC. It codes for CASSRDTHSYEQYF. The variable domain in full, with the rest retrieved from reference TRBV5-6 and TRBJ2-7, is DAGVTQSPTHLIKTRGQQVTLRCSPKSGHDTVSWYQQALGQGPQFIFQYYEEEERQRGNFPDRFSGHQFPNYSSELNVNALLLGDSALYLCASSRDTHSYEQYFGPGTRLTVT.

This clone has only a few counts. The chain is built from TRBV5-5 and TRBJ2-7, with D possibly TRBD1 on 6 matching bases. The V gene's germline CDR1 is SGHKS and CDR2 YYEKEE (reference sequence). V gave up 4 bases and J gave up 4 bases, with 18 bases separating them. The CDR3 consists of 15 residues. The DNA of the CDR3 is TGTGCCAGCAGCCTTGGACAGCCGGATCTGTACGAGCAGTACTTC. Translating gives CASSLGQPDLYEQYF. Using reference TRBV5-5 and TRBJ2-7 for the parts outside the CDR3, the full variable domain is DAGVTQSPTHLIKTRGQQVTLRCSPISGHKSVSWYQQVLGQGPQFIFQYYEKEERGRGNFPDRFSARQFPNYSSELNVNALLLGDSALYLCASSLGQPDLYEQYFGPGTRLTVT.